These T cell receptor beta chains were read from a single sample in a study of cytomegalovirus exposure and HLA in healthy donors. The method was immunoSEQ multiplex PCR; TCRdb's version includes in-frame clones alone and lacks a portion of them. The sample includes fewer than 60,000 clones, approximately 52% of them seen just once. The sequenced material came from PBMCs. The receptors were sampled from a human donor in good health. CDR3s include the opening cysteine and the closing phenylalanine or tryptophan. D genes are given only for firm matches. Rows give clone size only sometimes, using once, few, many, or a class for an expanded clone.

d_call: NA
j_call: TRBJ2-2
v_call: TRBV25-1
clone_size: NA
cdr3_length: 15
cdr3_nt: TGTGCCAGCAGTGAATCTCGCGGGTTAACCGGGGAGCTGTTTTTT
cdr3_aa: CASSESRGLTGELFF

d_call: NA
j_call: TRBJ2-7
v_call: TRBV4-1
clone_size: few
cdr3_length: 15
cdr3_nt: TGCGCCAGCAGCCAAGAACAGGGAAGGTTCTACGAGCAGTACTTC
cdr3_aa: CASSQEQGRFYEQYF

d_call: NA
j_call: TRBJ2-2
v_call: TRBV7-9
clone_size: NA
cdr3_length: 13
cdr3_nt: TGTGCCAGCAGCTTAGCAAGCGGCGGGGAGCTGTTTTTT
cdr3_aa: CASSLASGGELFF

d_call: NA
j_call: TRBJ1-1
v_call: TRBV30
clone_size: few
cdr3_length: 12
cdr3_nt: TGTGCCTGGAGTGTACCCAGGGGTGAAGCTTTCTTT
cdr3_aa: CAWSVPRGEAFF

d_call: TRBD2
j_call: TRBJ2-1
v_call: TRBV7-2
clone_size: NA
cdr3_length: 17
cdr3_nt: TGTGCCAGCACCTTAGCGGGGGGGCGGGGCCGCTACAATGAGCAGTTCTTC
cdr3_aa: CASTLAGGRGRYNEQFF

d_call: NA
j_call: TRBJ1-4
v_call: TRBV4-1
clone_size: NA
cdr3_length: 12
cdr3_nt: TGCGCCAGCAGCCTAGGAGGAGAAAAACTGTTTTTT
cdr3_aa: CASSLGGEKLFF

d_call: NA
j_call: TRBJ1-2
v_call: TRBV18
clone_size: NA
cdr3_length: 13
cdr3_nt: TGTGCCAGCCGCGGGGGCACATCGGAAGGCTACACCTTC
cdr3_aa: CASRGGTSEGYTF

d_call: TRBD1
j_call: TRBJ2-7
v_call: TRBV7-9
clone_size: NA
cdr3_length: 15
cdr3_nt: TGTGCCAGCAGCCCAGCCGGGACAGGGGGCTACGAGCAGTACTTC
cdr3_aa: CASSPAGTGGYEQYF

d_call: NA
j_call: TRBJ1-2
v_call: TRBV4-1
clone_size: NA
cdr3_length: 16
cdr3_nt: TGCGCCAGCAGCCAGGATTTGGGGGCCGTTAACTATGGCTACACCTTC
cdr3_aa: CASSQDLGAVNYGYTF

d_call: NA
j_call: TRBJ2-3
v_call: TRBV2
clone_size: NA
cdr3_length: 14
cdr3_nt: TGTGCCAGCAGTGAATCGTCCAGCACAGATACGCAGTATTTT
cdr3_aa: CASSESSSTDTQYF

d_call: NA
j_call: TRBJ1-1
v_call: TRBV5-1
clone_size: NA
cdr3_length: 16
cdr3_nt: TGCGCCAGCAGCTTGGAGTCACTTCGTCCGAACACTGAAGCTTTCTTT
cdr3_aa: CASSLESLRPNTEAFF

d_call: NA
j_call: TRBJ2-5
v_call: TRBV5-6
clone_size: NA
cdr3_length: 13
cdr3_nt: TGTGCCAGCAGCTCGGGGGGCCGGGAGACCCAGTACTTC
cdr3_aa: CASSSGGRETQYF

d_call: NA
j_call: TRBJ2-5
v_call: TRBV7-6
clone_size: NA
cdr3_length: 14
cdr3_nt: TGTGCCAGCAGCTCGCTAGGTGGCCAAGAGACCCAGTACTTC
cdr3_aa: CASSSLGGQETQYF

d_call: NA
j_call: TRBJ1-5
v_call: TRBV6-6
clone_size: NA
cdr3_length: 14
cdr3_nt: TGTGCCAGCAGTTACTCGACAGCCCATCAGCCCCAGCATTTT
cdr3_aa: CASSYSTAHQPQHF